The clone carrying this TCR beta chain was counted once. Germline V gene sequence: CDR1 MDHEN, CDR2 SYDVKM. The length of the CDR3 is 17 residues. Trimming removed 6 bases from V and 8 bases from J; junction bases left unmatched: 19. This entry belongs to a study of T cell responses to AZD1222 COVID-19 vaccine. Sequenced by immunoSEQ multiplex PCR; TCRdb stores in-frame clones only, minus some. The data show approximately 68,000 clones, around 86% seen once. The TCR was taken from an adult in good health. The input for sequencing was peripheral blood, taken on day 0 of AZD1222 vaccination. The chain is built from TRBV28 and TRBJ1-2, with 9 bases matching TRBD1. CDR3 sequence reads: CASSPAGQGLLSWGYTF. CDR3 DNA sequence: TGTGCCAGCAGCCCGGCGGGACAGGGTTTACTCTCTTGGGGCTACACCTTC.